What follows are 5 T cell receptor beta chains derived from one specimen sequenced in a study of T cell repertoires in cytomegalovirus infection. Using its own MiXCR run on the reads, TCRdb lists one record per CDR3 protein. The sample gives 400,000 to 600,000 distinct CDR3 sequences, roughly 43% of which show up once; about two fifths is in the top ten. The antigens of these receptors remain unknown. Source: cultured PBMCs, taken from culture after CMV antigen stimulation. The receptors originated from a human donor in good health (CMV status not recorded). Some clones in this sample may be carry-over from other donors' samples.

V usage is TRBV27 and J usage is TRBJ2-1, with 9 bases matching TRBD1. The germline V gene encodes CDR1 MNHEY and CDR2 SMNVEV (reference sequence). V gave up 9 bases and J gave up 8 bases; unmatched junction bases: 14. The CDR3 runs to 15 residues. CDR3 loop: CASRPGGTGFYEQFF. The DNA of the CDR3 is TGTGCCAGTCGCCCAGGTGGGACAGGGTTTTATGAGCAGTTCTTC.

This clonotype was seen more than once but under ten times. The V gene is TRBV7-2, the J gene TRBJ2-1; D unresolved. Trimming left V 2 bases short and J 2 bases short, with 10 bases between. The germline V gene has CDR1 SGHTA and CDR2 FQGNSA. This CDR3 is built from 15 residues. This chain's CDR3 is CASSLSQLTYNEQFF. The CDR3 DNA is TGTGCCAGCAGCTTATCCCAGCTAACCTACAATGAGCAGTTCTTC.

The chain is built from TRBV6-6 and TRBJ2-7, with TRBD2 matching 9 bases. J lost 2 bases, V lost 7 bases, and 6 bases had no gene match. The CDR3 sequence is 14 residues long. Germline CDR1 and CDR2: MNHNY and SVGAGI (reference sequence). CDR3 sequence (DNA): TGTGCCAGCAAACTGACTAGCGGACCCTACGAGCAGTACTTC. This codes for CASKLTSGPYEQYF.

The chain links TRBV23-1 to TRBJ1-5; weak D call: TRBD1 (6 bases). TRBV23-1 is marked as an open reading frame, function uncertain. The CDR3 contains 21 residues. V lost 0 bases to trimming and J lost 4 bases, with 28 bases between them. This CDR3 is CASSQSFSIVVGAATNQPQHF. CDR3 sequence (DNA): TGCGCCAGCAGTCAATCGTTTAGCATAGTGGTGGGGGCGGCTACAAATCAGCCCCAGCATTTT.

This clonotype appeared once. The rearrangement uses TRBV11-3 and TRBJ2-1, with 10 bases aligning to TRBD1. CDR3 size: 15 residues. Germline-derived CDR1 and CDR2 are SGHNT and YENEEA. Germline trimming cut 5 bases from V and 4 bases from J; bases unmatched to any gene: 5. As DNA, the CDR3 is TGTGCCAGCAGCCCGAGGGGACAGGGGTACAATGAGCAGTTCTTC. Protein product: CASSPRGQGYNEQFF.